This is a list of T cell receptor beta chains from one sample in a study of regulatory T cells in long-lasting Graves disease. TCRdb recomputed calls from the multiplex PCR reads with MiXCR, one row per CDR3 protein. This sample has roughly 450,000 distinct CDR3 sequences, with 20% to 25% found just once. The sample in question was peripheral blood mononuclear cells (PBMCs), obtained when the disease was refractory, from a patient treated with antithyroid drugs. These receptors came from a female donor with Graves disease. Each CDR3 is given with its conserved first and last residue. A D gene is named only where the DNA matches it firmly. Expanded clones are given a class, and other clones once, few, many or no size at all.

TRBD1	NA	TRBJ2-5	15	TRBV5-6	CASSLITGVGETQYF	TGTGCCAGCAGCTTGATCACAGGGGTGGGAGAGACCCAGTACTTC
NA	few	TRBJ1-1	13	TRBV7-9	CASSSSGNVEAFF	TGTGCCAGCAGCTCTTCGGGGAACGTTGAAGCTTTCTTT
NA	many	TRBJ2-7	15	TRBV28	CASGKGGEGSYEQYF	TGTGCCAGCGGGAAGGGGGGAGAAGGGTCCTACGAGCAGTACTTC
NA	NA	TRBJ1-1	14	TRBV10-3	CAISETGSNTEAFF	TGTGCCATCAGCGAGACTGGGTCGAACACTGAAGCTTTCTTT
NA	NA	TRBJ1-4	13	TRBV7-9	CASSGNNDEKLFF	TGTGCCAGCAGCGGCAACAACGATGAAAAACTGTTTTTT
NA	few	TRBJ2-7	12	TRBV20-1	CSAVRRADEQYF	TGCAGTGCTGTAAGGCGGGCCGACGAGCAGTACTTC
TRBD1	NA	TRBJ2-4	15	TRBV20-1	CSARDRDRAKNIQYF	TGCAGTGCTAGGGACCGGGACAGGGCCAAAAACATTCAGTACTTC
TRBD1	few	TRBJ1-2	14	TRBV6-1	CASSRDRVNYGYTF	TGTGCCAGCTCAAGGGACAGAGTTAACTATGGCTACACCTTC
NA	many	TRBJ1-2	13	TRBV2	CASSIGRVNGYTF	TGTGCCAGCAGCATCGGACGGGTAAATGGCTACACCTTC
TRBD2	NA	TRBJ2-4	15	TRBV4-1	CASSRLGLASDIQYF	TGCGCCAGCAGCCGACTGGGACTAGCCTCGGACATTCAGTACTTC
TRBD1	many	TRBJ2-5	14	TRBV20-1	CSASGTGGQETQYF	TGCAGTGCGTCCGGGACAGGGGGACAAGAGACCCAGTACTTC
TRBD2	NA	TRBJ2-7	14	TRBV20-1	CSAGSGGSSYEQYF	TGCAGTGCTGGTAGCGGGGGAAGCTCCTACGAGCAGTACTTC
NA	few	TRBJ1-1	14	TRBV5-1	CASSFRFGGTEAFF	TGCGCCAGCAGCTTTAGGTTTGGAGGGACTGAAGCTTTCTTT
NA	NA	TRBJ1-1	14	TRBV19	CASSPGMGTGEAFF	TGTGCCAGTAGTCCGGGGATGGGGACGGGTGAAGCTTTCTTT
NA	many	TRBJ2-5	11	TRBV29-1	CSVETGETQYF	TGCAGCGTTGAAACAGGGGAGACCCAGTACTTC
NA	few	TRBJ1-1	14	TRBV18	CASSPTPEDTEAFF	TGTGCCAGCTCACCTACCCCCGAGGACACTGAAGCTTTCTTT
NA	NA	TRBJ1-2	21	TRBV12-3/TRBV12-4	CASTNQTSMYLCASSLSCPDF	NA
NA	many	TRBJ1-4	17	TRBV11-2	CASSLTPGASTNEKLFF	TGTGCCAGCAGCTTAACCCCAGGTGCTTCAACTAATGAAAAACTGTTTTTT
NA	few	TRBJ1-5	16	TRBV7-2	CASSLASGYSNQPQHF	TGTGCCAGCAGCTTAGCGTCGGGCTATAGCAATCAGCCCCAGCATTTT
NA	many	TRBJ1-1	15	TRBV28	CASNTPMGVRTEAFF	TGTGCCAGCAACACACCGATGGGGGTACGAACTGAAGCTTTCTTT
NA	few	TRBJ1-6	17	TRBV15	CATRTGQQSSYNSPLHF	TGTGCCACCAGGACTGGACAGCAAAGCTCCTATAATTCACCCCTCCACTTT
NA	few	TRBJ1-1	16	TRBV7-2	CASSLTYLAENTEAFF	TGTGCCAGCAGCTTAACGTATTTGGCCGAGAACACTGAAGCTTTCTTT
NA	NA	TRBJ1-4	15	TRBV18	CASSPQSGANEKLFF	TGTGCCAGCTCACCGCAGTCGGGAGCTAATGAAAAACTGTTTTTT
NA	NA	TRBJ1-1	14	TRBV18	CASSPPATNTEAFF	TGTGCCAGCTCACCCCCCGCTACGAACACTGAAGCTTTCTTT
NA	NA	TRBJ2-7	15	TRBV15	CATSTSTLVSYEQYF	TGTGCCACCAGCACCAGTACACTAGTTTCCTACGAGCAGTACTTC
TRBD1	many	TRBJ1-1	14	TRBV2	CASTDQQGSTEAFF	TGTGCCAGCACCGACCAACAGGGGAGCACTGAAGCTTTCTTT
TRBD1	NA	TRBJ2-3	13	TRBV20-1	CSAEASGGDTQYF	TGCAGTGCTGAGGCATCAGGGGGAGATACGCAGTATTTT
NA	few	TRBJ1-1	15	TRBV6-2/TRBV6-3	CASSYSKTSGTEAFF	TGTGCCAGCAGTTACTCGAAGACTTCGGGGACTGAAGCTTTCTTT
NA	many	TRBJ1-4	13	TRBV7-2	CASSFRGGGKLFF	TGTGCCAGCAGCTTTCGAGGGGGTGGGAAACTGTTTTTT
TRBD1	many	TRBJ1-2	15	TRBV6-1	CASTVGQGKGYGYTF	TGTGCCAGCACCGTGGGACAGGGGAAGGGGTATGGCTACACCTTC
TRBD1	many	TRBJ2-2	15	TRBV12-3/TRBV12-4	CASSSSTGGTGELFF	TGTGCCAGCAGTTCCTCGACAGGGGGCACCGGGGAGCTGTTTTTT
NA	many	TRBJ1-1	13	TRBV19	CASKLEMGTEAFF	TGTGCCAGTAAGCTAGAGATGGGTACTGAAGCTTTCTTT
TRBD2	many	TRBJ2-7	15	TRBV11-2	CASRARRGSSYEQYF	TGTGCCAGCAGGGCACGGCGGGGGAGCTCCTACGAGCAGTACTTC
TRBD1	many	TRBJ1-2	16	TRBV2	CASSLSYRGQEYGYTF	TGTGCCAGCAGCCTAAGTTACAGGGGTCAGGAGTATGGCTACACCTTC
NA	many	TRBJ1-2	14	TRBV19	CASSIGRQNYGYTF	TGTGCCAGTAGTATAGGTAGACAGAACTATGGCTACACCTTC
NA	NA	TRBJ1-1	12	TRBV19	CASREGSTEAFF	TGTGCCAGTAGGGAGGGCAGCACTGAAGCTTTCTTT
NA	many	TRBJ2-7	12	TRBV28	CASSFKIYEQYF	TGTGCCAGCAGTTTCAAGATCTACGAGCAGTACTTC
NA	NA	TRBJ1-4	16	TRBV6-1	CASRASGLGDNEKLFF	TGTGCCAGCCGGGCCAGCGGGCTGGGGGATAATGAAAAACTGTTTTTT
NA	many	TRBJ1-2	14	TRBV7-2	CASSLARGDYGYTF	TGTGCCAGCAGCTTAGCCAGGGGAGACTATGGCTACACCTTC
NA	NA	TRBJ1-4	17	TRBV6-2/TRBV6-3	CASSMTLEQATNEKLFF	TGTGCCAGCAGTATGACGTTGGAGCAAGCAACTAATGAAAAACTGTTTTTT
TRBD2	few	TRBJ2-1	14	TRBV20-1	CSAEEAGTGNEQFF	TGCAGCGCTGAAGAAGCGGGGACGGGGAATGAGCAGTTCTTC
NA	many	TRBJ2-5	12	TRBV12-3/TRBV12-4	CASERSGETQYF	TGTGCCAGTGAGAGGAGTGGAGAGACCCAGTACTTC
TRBD2	many	TRBJ2-2	14	TRBV2	CASKRGSNTGELFF	TGTGCCAGTAAGCGGGGGTCGAACACCGGGGAGCTGTTTTTT
TRBD1	few	TRBJ2-6	15	TRBV6-1	CASRVTGVGANVLTF	TGTGCCAGCAGGGTCACAGGGGTTGGGGCCAACGTCCTGACTTTC
NA	few	TRBJ1-2	13	TRBV3-1	CASSGAPRYGYTF	TGTGCCAGCAGCGGGGCCCCCCGGTATGGCTACACCTTC
NA	many	TRBJ1-2	16	TRBV20-1	CSARPETGHGFYGYTF	TGCAGTGCTAGGCCTGAAACGGGACACGGATTCTATGGCTACACCTTC
NA	few	TRBJ1-3	15	TRBV6-1	CASSSHGVPGNTIYF	TGTGCCAGCAGCTCTCACGGTGTCCCTGGAAACACCATATATTTT
TRBD1	many	TRBJ2-5	16	TRBV27	CASSPPPGTGQETQYF	TGTGCCAGCAGTCCCCCTCCAGGGACAGGCCAAGAGACCCAGTACTTC
NA	few	TRBJ1-6	17	TRBV6-2/TRBV6-3	CASEPLPRTDYNSPLHF	TGTGCCAGCGAACCCCTCCCCCGGACCGACTATAATTCACCCCTCCACTTT
NA	NA	TRBJ2-7	12	TRBV30	CAWSVSYYEQYF	TGTGCCTGGAGTGTAAGTTACTACGAGCAGTACTTC
NA	many	TRBJ1-1	17	TRBV6-2/TRBV6-3	CASSDEPWGGMNTEAFF	TGTGCCAGCAGTGACGAACCGTGGGGGGGAATGAACACTGAAGCTTTCTTT
TRBD1	NA	TRBJ1-4	13	TRBV12-3/TRBV12-4	CASRGGQGIKLFF	TGTGCCAGCAGGGGGGGACAGGGGATAAAACTGTTTTTT
NA	many	TRBJ1-5	12	TRBV28	CASSVLRQPQHF	TGTGCCAGCAGTGTGCTTCGTCAGCCCCAGCATTTT
NA	many	TRBJ2-6	15	TRBV2	CASSPGDPGANVLTF	TGTGCCAGCAGCCCAGGGGACCCTGGGGCCAACGTCCTGACTTTC
TRBD1	few	TRBJ1-1	14	TRBV11-2	CASSAGQGNAEAFF	TGTGCCAGCAGCGCGGGACAGGGGAACGCTGAAGCTTTCTTT